What follows are 21 T cell receptor beta chains derived from one specimen sequenced in a study of memory CD4+ T cells and cytomegalovirus serostatus. The data were produced by immunoSEQ multiplex PCR, yet TCRdb's version contains in-frame clones alone and is incomplete. The table includes some 44,000 clones, around four fifths detected once. The sort gate was single viable CD3+CD4+CD8-CD45RO+ cells for memory CD4+ T cells. Sequences were obtained from memory CD4+ T cells from blood. Source of these receptors: an adult in good health and CMV-seronegative.

The rearrangement links TRBV11-2 to TRBJ2-2; D is perhaps TRBD1 (5 bases). The ends were cut back, 7 bases at V and 5 bases at J, with 17 bases in the middle. Germline V gene sequence: CDR1 SGHAT, CDR2 FQNNGV. The CDR3 has 15 residues. The CDR3 nucleotides are TGTGCCAGCACGTCAAGGGGTAGTGGAACCGGGGAGCTGTTTTTT. Residues: CASTSRGSGTGELFF.

This chain uses TRBV28 with TRBJ2-7; D is ambiguous. V lost 8 bases and J 2 bases, leaving 16 bases between the germline ends. Germline CDR1 MDHEN, CDR2 SYDVKM. The CDR3 extends over 14 amino acids. CDR3 residues: CASSAPASAYEQYF. The CDR3 DNA follows: TGTGCCAGCTCAGCTCCCGCCTCAGCCTACGAGCAGTACTTC.

This clone was counted only a few times. The J gene is TRBJ1-4, the V gene TRBV29-1; 9 positions match TRBD1. CDR1 and CDR2 (germline): SQVTM, ANQGSEA. CDR3 size: 13 residues. V lost 7 bases, J lost 7 bases, and 7 bases stayed unmatched. Here the CDR3 DNA reads TGCAGCGCTTCGGGACAGGGAGCTGAAAAACTGTTTTTT. It is translated as CSASGQGAEKLFF.

Comment on this clone: Other nucleotide sequences from this sample produce the same CDR3. The rearrangement joins TRBV19 to TRBJ2-3; 9 bases fit TRBD1. The V gene's germline CDR1 is LNHDA and CDR2 SQIVND (reference sequence). The CDR3 has 16 amino acids. Trimming cost V 1 base and J 3 bases; bases outside gene matches: 5. CDR3 region: CASSIAAGTGTDTQYF. The CDR3 nucleotides are TGTGCCAGTAGTATAGCGGCCGGGACAGGGACAGATACGCAGTATTTT.

The chain joins TRBV4-1 to TRBJ2-7; 8 bases are a match to TRBD1. The V gene end was trimmed by 4 bases and the J gene end by 2 bases; junction bases not matched to a gene: 13. The CDR3 extends over 17 amino acids. Germline CDR1 reads MGHRA; CDR2 reads YSYEKL. The CDR3 DNA is TGCGCCAGCAGCCGAAGATATCCGGGACAGGACGCCTACGAGCAGTACTTC. It is translated as CASSRRYPGQDAYEQYF.

Only one count was recorded for this clone. The chain couples TRBV6-5 to TRBJ1-5; D gene unclear. CDR1 is MNHEY and CDR2 is SVGAGI in the germline V gene. There are 16 residues in the CDR3. V was shortened by 0 bases and J by 6 bases, with 15 bases between the two germline ends. CDR3 sequence: CASSYSASPSSQPQHF. DNA for the CDR3: TGTGCCAGCAGTTACTCAGCCTCCCCCAGTAGTCAGCCCCAGCATTTT.

The chain couples TRBV5-6 to TRBJ1-4, with 11 bases lining up with TRBD1. Germline-derived CDR1 and CDR2 are SGHDT and YYEEEE. Losses at the gene ends were 3 bases for V and 3 bases for J; bases not matched to a gene: 1. The CDR3 spans 15 residues. The CDR3 DNA follows: TGTGCCAGCAGCTGGACAGGGGGCGCTAATGAAAAACTGTTTTTT. Amino acids: CASSWTGGANEKLFF. The whole variable domain, remainder taken from reference TRBV5-6 and TRBJ1-4, is DAGVTQSPTHLIKTRGQQVTLRCSPKSGHDTVSWYQQALGQGPQFIFQYYEEEERQRGNFPDRFSGHQFPNYSSELNVNALLLGDSALYLCASSWTGGANEKLFFGSGTQLSVL.

The chain uses TRBV5-5 and TRBJ2-7; either TRBD1 or TRBD2 may fit D (5 bases each). Trimming took 0 bases from V and 3 from J, leaving 10 bases between them. Germline CDR1 SGHKS, CDR2 YYEKEE (reference sequence). The CDR3 covers 14 residues. The CDR3 sequence is CASSLGQGRYEQYF. CDR3 nucleotides: TGTGCCAGCAGCTTGGGGCAGGGACGCTACGAGCAGTACTTC.

The chain employs TRBV7-9 and TRBJ2-7; D is possibly TRBD1 or TRBD2 (7 bases each). Per germline, CDR1 SEHNR and CDR2 FQNEAQ (reference sequence). Trimming left V 2 bases short and J 5 bases short, with 13 bases between. The CDR3 covers 14 residues. CDR3 sequence: CASSLPAGGDEQYF. CDR3 DNA sequence: TGTGCCAGCAGCTTACCCGCAGGGGGGGACGAGCAGTACTTC.

This chain joins TRBV2 and TRBJ2-5, with a tentative D call TRBD2 (6 bases). This CDR3 comprises 13 residues. V gave up 4 bases and J gave up 5 bases, with 11 bases separating them. CDR1 is SNHLY, CDR2 FYNNEI, per germline. CDR3 residues: CASSGGDRETQYF. The CDR3 DNA is TGTGCCAGCAGTGGGGGGGACCGCGAGACCCAGTACTTC.

The chain joins TRBV28 to TRBJ2-5; D may match TRBD1 or TRBD2 (6 bases each). The germline V gene has CDR1 MDHEN and CDR2 SYDVKM. Trimming left V 6 bases short and J 1 base short, with 15 bases between. The length of the CDR3 is 15 residues. The CDR3 DNA is TGTGCCAGCAGGATCGGAGGGGGAACCCAAGAGACCCAGTACTTC. Its protein is CASRIGGGTQETQYF.

Worth noting for this clone: The junction differs from germline at one of its ends, possibly a read error. V is TRBV7-7 and J is TRBJ2-3; the D gene could be TRBD1 or TRBD2 (6 bases each). CDR3 length equals 15 residues. Germline CDR1 SSHAT, CDR2 FNYEAQ (reference sequence). CDR3 in amino acids: CASSPLGGSTDTQYF. The CDR3 bases are TGTGCTAGCAGCCCCCTAGGGGGGAGCACAGATACGCAGTATTTT. Complete variable domain (other parts from reference TRBV7-7 and TRBJ2-3): GAGVSQSPRYKVTKRGQDVTLRCDPISSHATLYWYQQALGQGPEFLTYFNYEAQPDKSGLPSDRFSAERPEGSISTLTIQRTEQRDSAMYRCASSPLGGSTDTQYFGPGTRLTVL.

This clone has a handful of counts. Other DNA sequences from this sample encode an identical CDR3 as well. The rearrangement links TRBV19 to TRBJ1-6; D uncertain. CDR3 length: 11 residues. The V gene's germline CDR1 is LNHDA and CDR2 SQIVND (reference sequence). The V and J ends lost 4 bases and 6 bases respectively, with 1 base between them. Here the CDR3 reads CASSSNSPLHF. DNA of the CDR3: TGTGCCAGTAGTAGTAATTCACCCCTCCACTTT.

The chain is built from TRBV7-6 and TRBJ1-4, with D maybe TRBD1 (5 bases). The germline gives CDR1 SGHVS, CDR2 FNYEAQ. Deletions cut 5 bases from V and 0 bases from J, with 10 bases between. CDR3 length: 15 residues. CDR3 DNA: TGTGCCAGCAGCAACCTAGGGGCAACTAATGAAAAACTGTTTTTT. This sequence encodes CASSNLGATNEKLFF.

The V gene is TRBV15, the J gene TRBJ1-4; D possibly corresponds to TRBD1 (5 bases). Germline CDR1 LNHNV, CDR2 YYDKDF (reference sequence). The V and J ends lost 5 bases and 5 bases respectively, with 18 bases between them. The CDR3 has 16 residues. This CDR3 is CATSQVRDRLNEKLFF. DNA of the CDR3: TGTGCCACCAGCCAAGTGAGGGACCGACTGAATGAAAAACTGTTTTTT.

The V gene is TRBV14, the J gene TRBJ2-7; maybe TRBD1 (5 bases). The CDR3 has 15 residues. Germline CDR1 and CDR2: SGHDN and FVKESK. V lost 4 bases, J lost 2 bases, and 15 bases lay in between. CDR3 DNA sequence: TGTGCCAGCAGCCGTGGCCTGGGGCAAACCTACGAGCAGTACTTC. This translates into CASSRGLGQTYEQYF.

The gene calls are TRBV18 and TRBJ1-5; no firm D call. CDR3 size: 13 residues. The V and J ends lost 2 bases and 0 bases respectively, with 2 bases between them. Germline-derived CDR1 and CDR2 are KGHSH and LQKENI. The CDR3 sequence: CASSPGSNQPQHF. The CDR3 DNA sequence: TGTGCCAGCTCACCAGGTAGCAATCAGCCCCAGCATTTT.

CDR3 region: CASTRSPGANTEAFF. The DNA of the CDR3 is TGTGCCAGTACCCGCTCTCCGGGGGCGAACACTGAAGCTTTCTTT. The chain is built from TRBV19 and TRBJ1-1; D possibly corresponds to TRBD1 (6 bases). Trimming took 7 bases from V and 1 from J, leaving 16 bases between them. CDR3 size: 15 residues. Looked up from germline, CDR1 is LNHDA and CDR2 is SQIVND (reference sequence).

The gene calls are TRBV29-1 and TRBJ2-3, with a possible D match to TRBD2 (5 bases). Germline assignment: CDR1 SQVTM and CDR2 ANQGSEA. The V and J ends lost 7 bases and 0 bases respectively, with 11 bases between them. CDR3 size: 13 residues. CDR3 residues: CSAPDFSTDTQYF. The CDR3, as DNA: TGCAGCGCTCCGGACTTCAGCACAGATACGCAGTATTTT.

The V and J genes are TRBV9 and TRBJ1-1; TRBD1 aligns across 7 bases. The CDR3 sequence is 15 residues long. The V gene's germline CDR1 is SGDLS and CDR2 YYNGEE. V lost 0 bases and J lost 5; bases outside the gene matches: 7. The CDR3 DNA sequence: TGTGCCAGCAGCGTAGGACAGGGAGCTTGGACTGAAGCTTTCTTT. It specifies CASSVGQGAWTEAFF.

This clone has just a few counts. The CDR3 protein is CASKTNTGELFF. CDR3 nucleotide sequence: TGTGCCAGCAAAACAAACACCGGGGAGCTGTTTTTT. The rearrangement links TRBV2 to TRBJ2-2; D is unclear. The CDR3 has 12 residues. V was pared by 7 bases and J by 2 bases, with 5 bases between. Per the germline V gene, CDR1 is SNHLY and CDR2 is FYNNEI.